The clone carrying this TCR beta chain was counted once. Whereas donors were nominally healthy upon sampling, unrecorded immune exposures were probable. The PCR ran on 60 Vbeta and 13 Jbeta primers. Repertoires were generated with immunoSEQ multiplex PCR, while TCRdb's copy carries only in-frame clones and drops some. The repertoire holds about 72,000 clones, roughly four fifths seen once, with 1.9% in the top ten. The sample comes from a study of cytomegalovirus exposure and HLA in healthy donors. On the study more broadly: A prior study identified over 100 million unique TCR beta sequences from 200 million or so T cells.

The CDR3 runs to 14 residues. Germline V CDR1 and CDR2: MNHNS, SASEGT. J was trimmed by 0 bases and V by 6 bases; bases with no gene match: 3. This receptor was identified in a man between 18 and 29 years old in good health and CMV-seronegative. The sequenced sample consisted of PBMCs. The chain carries TRBV6-1 and TRBJ1-1; TRBD1 matches at 8 bases. CDR3 in amino acids: CASRRQGMNTEAFF. The DNA for the CDR3 is TGTGCCAGCAGAAGACAGGGGATGAACACTGAAGCTTTCTTT.